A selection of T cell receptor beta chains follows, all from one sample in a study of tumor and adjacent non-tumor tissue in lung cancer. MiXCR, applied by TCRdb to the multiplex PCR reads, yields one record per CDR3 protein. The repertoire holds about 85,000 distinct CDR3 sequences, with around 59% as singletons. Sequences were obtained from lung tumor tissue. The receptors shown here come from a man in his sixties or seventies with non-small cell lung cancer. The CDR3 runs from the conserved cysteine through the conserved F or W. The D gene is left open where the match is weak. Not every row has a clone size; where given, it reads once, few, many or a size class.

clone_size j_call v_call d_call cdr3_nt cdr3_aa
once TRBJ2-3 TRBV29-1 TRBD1 TGCAACGTTGAAGGCCCGGACAGGGGGTCCACAGATACGCAGTATTTT CNVEGPDRGSTDTQYF
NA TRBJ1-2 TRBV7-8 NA TGTGCTAGAAGCTTGGGACGGGACTATGGCTACACCTTC CARSLGRDYGYTF
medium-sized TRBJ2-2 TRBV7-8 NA TGTGCCAGCAGCTTATACGTGGTTCGGCCGAACACCGGGGAGCTGTTTTTT CASSLYVVRPNTGELFF
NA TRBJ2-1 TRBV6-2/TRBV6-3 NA TGTGCCAGCAGTTACGTCGTAAATGAGCAGTTCTTC CASSYVVNEQFF
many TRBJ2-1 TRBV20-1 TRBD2 TGCAGTGCTAGAGATAATTCGGGACTAGGCGGTTCCTTC CSARDNSGLGGSF
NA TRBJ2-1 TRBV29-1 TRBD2 TGTAGTGCCTACAACGCGCGGTTCGGACTAGCGGAGAATGAGCAGTTCTTC CSAYNARFGLAENEQFF
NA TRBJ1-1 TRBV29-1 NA TGCAGCGTCCTCACATTTCCCTTAACGGAAGCTTTCTTT CSVLTFPLTEAFF
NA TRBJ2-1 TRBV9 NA TGTGCCAGCAGCGAGTCTCTCTACAATGAGCAGTTCTTC CASSESLYNEQFF
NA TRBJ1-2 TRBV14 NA TGTGCCAGCAGCCATGGGTGGGGGTGCTACACCTTC CASSHGWGCYTF
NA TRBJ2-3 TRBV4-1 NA TGCGCCAGCAGCCTCACCGTCGGTGGGGGGAGAGGCACAGATACGCGGTATTTT CASSLTVGGGRGTDTRYF
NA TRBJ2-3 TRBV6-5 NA TGTGCCAGAAGTTACTCGGTGACAGCGAATAGGCAGTATTTT CARSYSVTANRQYF
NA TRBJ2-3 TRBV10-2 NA TGCGCCAGCAGCCAAGGTTCAGGGGCCAGCACAGATACACAGTATTTT CASSQGSGASTDTQYF
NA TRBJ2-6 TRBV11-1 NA TGTGCCAGCAGTATGGTTGTTACTGGGGCCAACGTCCTGACTTTC CASSMVVTGANVLTF
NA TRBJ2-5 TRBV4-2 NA TGTGCCAGCAACCTCGCGGGGCGAGAGACCCAGTATTTC CASNLAGRETQYF
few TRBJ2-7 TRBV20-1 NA TGCAGCGCTAGAACGACTACCCCCGAGACCGAGCAGTACTTC CSARTTTPETEQYF
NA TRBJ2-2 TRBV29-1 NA TGCAGCCTGGGAGAGAGAACCCGGGACAAAAACACCGGGGAGCTGTTTTTT CSLGERTRDKNTGELFF
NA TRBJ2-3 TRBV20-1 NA TGCAGTGCGGAACCCTCCGGGGTGGATACGCAGTATTTT CSAEPSGVDTQYF
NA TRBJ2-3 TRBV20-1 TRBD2 TGCATTCCGACTAGCGGGGCAGATACGCAGTATTTT CIPTSGADTQYF
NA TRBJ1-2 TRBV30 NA TGTGCCTGGAGTATCCAGAATTATGGCTACACCTTC CAWSIQNYGYTF
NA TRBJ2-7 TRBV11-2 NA TGTGCCAGCATCCCCGGGGTTCCAGGGCCCTACGAGCAGTACTTC CASIPGVPGPYEQYF
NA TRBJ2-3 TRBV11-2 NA TGTGCCAGCAGCTCCCTCGAGGCTAGTGGGAGCACAGATACGCAGTATTTT CASSSLEASGSTDTQYF
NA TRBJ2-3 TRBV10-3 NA TGTGCCATTAGGGAGGGGACAGGCCTCTCAGATACGCAGTATTTT CAIREGTGLSDTQYF
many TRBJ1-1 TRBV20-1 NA TGCAGTGCTAGAGAGGACCGCTACACTGAAGCTTTCTTT CSAREDRYTEAFF
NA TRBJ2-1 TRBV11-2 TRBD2 TGTGCCAGCAAGCCAGCTAGCGGTGGAAACTACAATGAGCAGTTCTTC CASKPASGGNYNEQFF
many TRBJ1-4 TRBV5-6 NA TGTGCCAGCAGCTTGGCGGGGGCAGGAGAAAAACTGTTTTTT CASSLAGAGEKLFF
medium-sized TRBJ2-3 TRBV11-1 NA TGTGCCAGCAGCCAAATCAGGGCCCACACAGATACGCAGTATTTT CASSQIRAHTDTQYF
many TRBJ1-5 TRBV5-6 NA TGTGCCAGCAGCTTGGGGATGATTAGCAATCAGCCCCAGCATTTT CASSLGMISNQPQHF
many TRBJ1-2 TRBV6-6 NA TGTGCCAGCAGTTACTCCGGGCCGGGGACCAACTATGGCTACACCTTC CASSYSGPGTNYGYTF
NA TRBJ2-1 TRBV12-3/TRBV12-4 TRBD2 TGTGCCAGCAACTTGCGGCGGGAGGGAGGCGAGCATTTCTTC CASNLRREGGEHFF
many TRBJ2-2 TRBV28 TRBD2 TGTGCCACCAAGAGCGGGAGAGCCGGGGAGCTGTTTTTT CATKSGRAGELFF
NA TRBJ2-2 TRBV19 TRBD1 TGTGCCAGTAGTCGAGGACAGGGGGGCACCGGGGAGCTGTTTTTT CASSRGQGGTGELFF
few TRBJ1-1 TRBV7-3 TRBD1 TGTGTCAGCAGCCCTCGACAGGGTAGGGACGGTTCTGAAGCTTTCTTT CVSSPRQGRDGSEAFF
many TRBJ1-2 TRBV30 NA TGTGCCTGGCAAGCAGGGCTTGATGGCTACACCTTC CAWQAGLDGYTF
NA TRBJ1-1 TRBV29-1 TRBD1 TGCAGCGTTACAGGGGGCGCAAGAAGTAAAGCCTTCTTT CSVTGGARSKAFF
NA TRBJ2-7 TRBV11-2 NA TGTGCCGGCAACTCAACAGGCTCCTACGAGCAGTACTTC CAGNSTGSYEQYF
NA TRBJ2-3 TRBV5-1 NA TGCGCCAGCAGCTCCCTCACAGGCACAGATACGCAGTATTTT CASSSLTGTDTQYF
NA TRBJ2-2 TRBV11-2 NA TGTGCCAGCAGCTTAGACGGGAGCACCGGGGAACTGTTTTTT CASSLDGSTGELFF
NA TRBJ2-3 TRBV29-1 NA TGCAGTACCACCCTTACAGATACGCAGTATTTT CSTTLTDTQYF
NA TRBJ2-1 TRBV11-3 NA TGTGCCAGTAGCTTAAATCGGGGAACTAACAATGAGCAGTTCTTT CASSLNRGTNNEQFF
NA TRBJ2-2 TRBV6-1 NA TGTGTCAGTTACACCACAGAGAACACTGGGAAGCTGTTTTTT CVSYTTENTGKLFF
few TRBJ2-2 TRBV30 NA TGTGCCTGGTCCAGGGCTGGCGGCAACACCGGGGAGCTGTTTTTT CAWSRAGGNTGELFF
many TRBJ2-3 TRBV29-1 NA TGCAGCGTTGGGGGCGGGAGCACAGATACGCAGTATTTT CSVGGGSTDTQYF
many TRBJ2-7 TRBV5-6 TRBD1 TGTGCCAGCAGCTTATGGACAGGGACCGAGCAGTACTTC CASSLWTGTEQYF
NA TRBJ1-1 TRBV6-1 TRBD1 TGTGCCAGCAGAGGGAGGGTGACAGGGAAGACCGCGGAACCTTTCTTT CASRGRVTGKTAEPFF
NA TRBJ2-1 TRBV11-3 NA TGTGCCAGCAGCCCCAATTATGGAGCCAACAATGAGCAGTTCTTC CASSPNYGANNEQFF
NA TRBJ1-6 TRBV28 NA TGTGCCAGCTCCCCCCCCGCGACAGGTGGCTCACCCCTCCACTTT CASSPPATGGSPLHF
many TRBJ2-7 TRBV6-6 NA TGTGCCAGCACCCCCTTTGGTAGTTCATTCTACGAGCAGTACTTC CASTPFGSSFYEQYF
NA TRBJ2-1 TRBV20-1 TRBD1 TGCAGTGCTAGAGGGAGACAGGGGGTCGTGTCCTACAATGAGCAGTTCTTC CSARGRQGVVSYNEQFF
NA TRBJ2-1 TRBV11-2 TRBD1 TGTGTCAGCAGGCGAGGGACAGGGAAGGTCAATGAGCAGTTCTTC CVSRRGTGKVNEQFF
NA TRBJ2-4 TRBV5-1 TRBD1 TGCGCCAGCAGCTTGGGGGACAGGTGGGACATTAAGTACTTC CASSLGDRWDIKYF
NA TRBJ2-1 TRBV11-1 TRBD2 TGTGCCCGCAGCACTAGGCAGTTGGCTTGCGGGAGGAAGAATGAGCAGTTCTTC CARSTRQLACGRKNEQFF
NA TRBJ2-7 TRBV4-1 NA TGCGCCAGCAGAATACACGGGGGCGAGCAGTACTTC CASRIHGGEQYF
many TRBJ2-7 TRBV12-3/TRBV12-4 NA TGTGCCAGCAGCCGCCCGGGCCCCTACGAGCAGTACTTC CASSRPGPYEQYF
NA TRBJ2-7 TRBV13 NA TGTGCCAGCGGCGCCCGGGACCCCTCAGACGAGCACTACTTC CASGARDPSDEHYF
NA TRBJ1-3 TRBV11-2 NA TGTGTCAGCATCTTATACAGGGAAAACTCTGGAAACACCATATATTTT CVSILYRENSGNTIYF